The 15 T cell receptor beta chains reported below all come from one sample, sequenced in a study of OX40 agonist ivuxolimab in advanced cancers. TCRdb's copy holds only in-frame clones and misses some; the assay was immunoSEQ multiplex PCR. The top ten clones hold less than 6% of a sample with around 97,000 clones, approximately 80% of them seen once. Sample: CD4+ or CD8+ T cells sorted from blood, taken in a trial of the OX40 agonist ivuxolimab. These receptors all stem from an adult with an advanced solid tumor such as melanoma, head and neck, liver or kidney cancer.

This clone was seen more than once but under ten times. The chain carries TRBV4-3 and TRBJ2-7; 7 positions match TRBD1. CDR1 is LGHNA and CDR2 is YSLEER in the germline V gene. Trimming removed 0 bases from V and 2 bases from J; junction bases left unmatched: 4. This CDR3 contains 15 residues. CDR3 sequence reads: CASSQEPTGAYEQYF. DNA for the CDR3: TGCGCCAGCAGCCAAGAACCTACAGGGGCCTACGAGCAGTACTTC.

The V and J genes are TRBV30 and TRBJ2-3; no reliable D call. V gave up 3 bases and J gave up 3 bases, with 7 bases separating them. Germline CDR1 is GTSNPN and CDR2 is SVGIG (reference sequence). This CDR3 spans 12 amino acids. The CDR3 DNA follows: TGTGCCTGGAGCGCCGGAACAGATACGCAGTATTTT. Translated: CAWSAGTDTQYF.

CDR3 bases: TGTGCCAGCAGTTACCCAACGGACAGTTTCAATCAGCCCCAGCATTTT. Translated: CASSYPTDSFNQPQHF. The chain links TRBV6-6 to TRBJ1-5, with D perhaps matching TRBD1 (6 bases). CDR3 length equals 16 residues. Germline values: CDR1 MNHNY, CDR2 SVGAGI (reference sequence). V was cut by 2 bases and J by 3 bases, with 14 bases left in between.

Only one count was recorded for this clone. This chain connects TRBV11-2 to TRBJ2-7; D is possibly TRBD2 (5 bases). This CDR3 is 15 amino acids long. The germline gives CDR1 SGHAT, CDR2 FQNNGV. V dropped 5 bases and J dropped 0 bases, with 14 bases sitting between them. The CDR3 DNA sequence: TGTGCCAGCAGCACCGCGGGCAGAGTCTCCTACGAGCAGTACTTC. Translated, it gives CASSTAGRVSYEQYF.

This clone was picked up a small number of times. The V gene is TRBV27, the J gene TRBJ1-3; D ambiguous. Germline-derived CDR1 and CDR2 are MNHEY and SMNVEV (reference sequence). The CDR3 has 15 amino acids. The V gene lost 5 bases and the J gene lost 0 bases, with 11 bases spanning the gap. Here the CDR3 reads CASSLTFSSGNTIYF. The CDR3 coding sequence is TGTGCCAGCAGTCTCACATTTAGCTCTGGAAACACCATATATTTT.

This clone was observed a single time. The V call is TRBV2, the J call TRBJ2-2, with TRBD1 matching over 8 bases. Germline loops: CDR1 SNHLY, CDR2 FYNNEI. With V trimmed by 6 bases and J by 6 bases, 6 bases remained unmatched. The CDR3 is 14 amino acids. This CDR3 reads CASRSRGRSGELFF. The DNA for the CDR3 is TGTGCCAGCAGAAGCAGGGGGCGTTCCGGGGAGCTGTTTTTT.

In DNA, the CDR3 is TGTGCCAGCAGTGGGGTAGCGGGGCCCAATGAGCAGTTCTTC. It specifies CASSGVAGPNEQFF. The rearrangement uses TRBV6-1 and TRBJ2-1; TRBD2 aligns across 8 bases. The V gene's germline CDR1 is MNHNS and CDR2 SASEGT. V lost 4 bases, J lost 6 bases, and 5 bases stayed unmatched. The CDR3 sequence is 14 residues long.

This chain uses TRBV19 with TRBJ2-1; perhaps D is TRBD1 or TRBD2 (5 bases each). Germline CDR1 is LNHDA and CDR2 is SQIVND (reference sequence). Trimming left V 5 bases short and J 9 bases short, with 17 bases between. The length of the CDR3 is 14 residues. CDR3 region: CASSSRDARLEQFF. As DNA, the CDR3 is TGTGCCAGTAGTTCCCGGGACGCCCGGCTTGAGCAGTTCTTC.

This chain links TRBV7-3 with TRBJ2-1, with D uncertain. With 0 bases removed from V and 3 bases from J, the gap between germline ends came to 3 bases. The CDR3 sequence is 13 residues long. Looked up from germline, CDR1 is SGHTA and CDR2 is FQGTGA. In nucleotides, the CDR3 is TGTGCCAGCAGCTTAACAGGCTACAATGAGCAGTTCTTC. Protein: CASSLTGYNEQFF.

The genes are TRBV2 and TRBJ2-7, with D possibly called TRBD1 or TRBD2 (6 bases each). Germline V gene lookup returns CDR1 SNHLY and CDR2 FYNNEI. CDR3 length: 15 amino acids. V lost 5 bases, J lost 0 bases, and 14 bases lay in between. Here the CDR3 reads CASSLEGVNSYEQYF. The CDR3 nucleotides read TGTGCCAGCAGTTTGGAGGGGGTAAACTCCTACGAGCAGTACTTC.

The chain has TRBV5-1 and TRBJ2-7; 12 bases fit TRBD1. The CDR3 is 17 residues long. The junction had 11 bases not matched to a gene; V was cut back by 0 bases and J by 7 bases. Germline CDR1 reads SGHRS; CDR2 reads YFSETQ. In nucleotides, the CDR3 is TGCGCCAGCAGCTTGGCCAGACCGGGACAGGGGGCGGGTGAGCAGTACTTC. This translates into CASSLARPGQGAGEQYF.

The chain couples TRBV11-2 to TRBJ2-3, with D perhaps matching TRBD1 or TRBD2 (7 bases each). Germline CDR1 is SGHAT and CDR2 is FQNNGV. V was cut by 2 bases and J by 3 bases, with 18 bases left in between. The CDR3 extends over 17 amino acids. CDR3 protein: CASSLPPWEGATDTQYF. As DNA, the CDR3 is TGTGCCAGCAGCTTACCCCCTTGGGAGGGGGCAACAGATACGCAGTATTTT.

V is TRBV27 and J is TRBJ2-1, with D possibly matching TRBD1 (6 bases). The CDR3 covers 15 residues. V was clipped by 3 bases and J by 2 bases, with 11 bases between them. Per the germline V gene, CDR1 is MNHEY and CDR2 is SMNVEV (reference sequence). CDR3: CASSLSGDPYNEQFF. The CDR3 DNA reads as TGTGCCAGCAGTTTGTCAGGGGATCCCTACAATGAGCAGTTCTTC.

The chain couples TRBV5-1 to TRBJ1-2; 8 nucleotides line up with TRBD1. V lost 4 bases and J lost 4; bases outside the gene matches: 9. CDR1 is SGHRS, CDR2 YFSETQ, per germline. The CDR3 consists of 15 residues. This CDR3 reads CASSAMGQESYGYTF. The CDR3 DNA sequence: TGCGCCAGCAGCGCCATGGGACAGGAAAGCTATGGCTACACCTTC.

V is TRBV18 and J is TRBJ1-5; D remains ambiguous. Trimming stripped 3 bases from V and 10 bases from J, with 13 bases between. The CDR3 extends over 13 amino acids. Looked up from germline, CDR1 is KGHSH and CDR2 is LQKENI. The CDR3 nucleotides are TGTGCCAGCTCACCTGCCGATAGGGAACCCCAGCATTTT. Translation: CASSPADREPQHF.